A selection of T cell receptor beta chains follows, all from one sample in a study of blood T cell repertoires in COVID-19. Repertoires were generated with immunoSEQ multiplex PCR, while TCRdb's copy carries only in-frame clones and drops some. The data show 130,000 to 150,000 clones, with roughly 87% seen just once and under 2% held by the top ten. The sequenced sample consisted of peripheral blood. The origin of the receptors is a human donor in a cohort sampled during active COVID-19. The CDR3 runs from the conserved cysteine through the conserved F or W. Each record gives: CDR3 DNA, CDR3 protein, D gene, J gene, V gene, clone size. The D gene is left open where the match is weak. Clone size appears in some rows only: once, few, many, or a class for an expanded clone.

DNA: TGTGCCATCAGTGCCCGCCAGACAGGGGCCAATTCACCCCTCCACTTT; CDR3: CAISARQTGANSPLHF; D: TRBD1; J: TRBJ1-6; V: TRBV10-3; size: -
DNA: TGTGCCAGCAGCGGCCCCGACTCACAGCGGGACGAGCAGTTCTTC; CDR3: CASSGPDSQRDEQFF; D: TRBD2; J: TRBJ2-1; V: TRBV5-6; size: -
DNA: TGTGCCAGCAGTTATGTCGCAGATACGCAGTATTTT; CDR3: CASSYVADTQYF; D: -; J: TRBJ2-3; V: TRBV6-2/TRBV6-3; size: -
DNA: TGTGCCAGCAGTTACACCCCCGTTAGCGGGGGGGTGTATACGCAGTATTTT; CDR3: CASSYTPVSGGVYTQYF; D: TRBD2; J: TRBJ2-3; V: TRBV6-2/TRBV6-3; size: once
DNA: TGTGCCAGCAGGCCTCGGGAAGATACGCAGTATTTT; CDR3: CASRPREDTQYF; D: -; J: TRBJ2-3; V: TRBV12-3/TRBV12-4; size: few
DNA: TGTGCCAGCAGTTACCTGGACAGTCCGAACACTGAAGCTTTCTTT; CDR3: CASSYLDSPNTEAFF; D: -; J: TRBJ1-1; V: TRBV6-6; size: -
DNA: TGCGCCAGCAGCTTGGCCAGCGGAGACAATGAGCAGTTCTTC; CDR3: CASSLASGDNEQFF; D: -; J: TRBJ2-1; V: TRBV5-1; size: -
DNA: TGTGCCAGCAGCCCCCAGTTTCGGGACAGCCTCATGAACACTGAAGCTTTCTTT; CDR3: CASSPQFRDSLMNTEAFF; D: TRBD1; J: TRBJ1-1; V: TRBV7-9; size: few
DNA: TGCAGTGCTAGATATACGGGACATATTTTT; CDR3: CSARYTGHIF; D: -; J: TRBJ1-4; V: TRBV20-1; size: -
DNA: TGTGCCAGCAGCCAAGATCTAAGCGGATCCTACAATGAGCAGTTCTTC; CDR3: CASSQDLSGSYNEQFF; D: -; J: TRBJ2-1; V: TRBV4-2; size: -
DNA: TGCGCCAGCGCTCCATCGGGGGGGTACGCCGGGGAGCTGTTTTTT; CDR3: CASAPSGGYAGELFF; D: TRBD2; J: TRBJ2-2; V: TRBV5-1; size: -
DNA: TGTGCCAGCAGCTTGAAGAGTCAGCCCCAGCATTTT; CDR3: CASSLKSQPQHF; D: -; J: TRBJ1-5; V: TRBV5-6; size: -
DNA: TGTGCCAGCAGCTTTTGGACAGATAATTCACCCCTCCACTTT; CDR3: CASSFWTDNSPLHF; D: -; J: TRBJ1-6; V: TRBV7-8; size: once
DNA: TGTGCCAGCAGTGAATTGGAGTATTCTGGAAACACCATATATTTT; CDR3: CASSELEYSGNTIYF; D: -; J: TRBJ1-3; V: TRBV2; size: -
DNA: TGTGCAGCAAACCCAGGGGGCAGGGCAGATACGCAGTATTTT; CDR3: CAANPGGRADTQYF; D: TRBD1; J: TRBJ2-3; V: TRBV5-4; size: -
DNA: TGTGCCAGCACCCCCGGCGGGGATTTCTATGGCTACACCTTC; CDR3: CASTPGGDFYGYTF; D: -; J: TRBJ1-2; V: TRBV5-6; size: -
DNA: TGTGCCAGTAGTATAGGTCTATTCAACACAGATACGCAGTATTTT; CDR3: CASSIGLFNTDTQYF; D: -; J: TRBJ2-3; V: TRBV19; size: -
DNA: TGTGCCAGCAGCTTAGGGGTGCGGGGGGGCGCGGATACGCAGTATTTT; CDR3: CASSLGVRGGADTQYF; D: TRBD2; J: TRBJ2-3; V: TRBV11-2; size: once
DNA: TGCGCCAGCAGCCAAGGCTACGGGAACACTGAAGCTTTCTTT; CDR3: CASSQGYGNTEAFF; D: -; J: TRBJ1-1; V: TRBV4-3; size: -
DNA: TGTGCCAGCAGTTACTCCCGGGACAGGGGTACTGAAAAACTGTTTTTT; CDR3: CASSYSRDRGTEKLFF; D: TRBD1; J: TRBJ1-4; V: TRBV6-5; size: -
DNA: TGCAGCGTTGGTAGCGGGGGGGCCCGGGAGACCCAGTACTTC; CDR3: CSVGSGGARETQYF; D: TRBD2; J: TRBJ2-5; V: TRBV29-1; size: -
DNA: TGTGCCAGCAGCAGACAGGGGGGGGACTACGAGCAGTACTTC; CDR3: CASSRQGGDYEQYF; D: TRBD1; J: TRBJ2-7; V: TRBV13; size: -
DNA: TGTGCCAGCAGCCCGCCGGGGGGAATATCGGCAAACACCATATATTTT; CDR3: CASSPPGGISANTIYF; D: -; J: TRBJ1-3; V: TRBV7-9; size: -
DNA: TGTGCCATCCAAGGACAGGGAGGCAATGAGCAGTTCTTC; CDR3: CAIQGQGGNEQFF; D: TRBD1; J: TRBJ2-1; V: TRBV6-5; size: -
DNA: TGCAGTGCTAGTGGGGACAGAGGAAATCAGCCCCAGCATTTT; CDR3: CSASGDRGNQPQHF; D: TRBD1; J: TRBJ1-5; V: TRBV20-1; size: once
DNA: TGTGCCAGCAGCTTAGGACAGGTTGGCGGGGAGCTGTTTTTT; CDR3: CASSLGQVGGELFF; D: -; J: TRBJ2-2; V: TRBV7-2; size: -
DNA: TGTGCCAGCAGTTACCCGAGGGCAGATACGCAGTATTTT; CDR3: CASSYPRADTQYF; D: -; J: TRBJ2-3; V: TRBV6-5; size: -
DNA: TGTGCCATCAAGGACTCAACTAATGAAAAACTGTTTTTT; CDR3: CAIKDSTNEKLFF; D: -; J: TRBJ1-4; V: TRBV10-3; size: -
DNA: TGTGCAAGTCGCTCTAGCGGGGGGATCGACAATGAGCAGTTCTTC; CDR3: CASRSSGGIDNEQFF; D: -; J: TRBJ2-1; V: TRBV12-2; size: -
DNA: TGTGCCAGCAGCCGTAGCGGGGGACAGTTCTTC; CDR3: CASSRSGGQFF; D: TRBD2; J: TRBJ2-1; V: TRBV5-6; size: -
DNA: TGTGCCAGCAGCCAAGAGGCTTGGCGGGGGGGAGGTAATGAGCAGTTCTTC; CDR3: CASSQEAWRGGGNEQFF; D: TRBD2; J: TRBJ2-1; V: TRBV4-2; size: -
DNA: TGTGCCAGCAGTCCGTGGGGATCACTAGAGGATGAGCAGTTCTTC; CDR3: CASSPWGSLEDEQFF; D: -; J: TRBJ2-1; V: TRBV6-2/TRBV6-3; size: -
DNA: TGCGCCAGCAGCTTGGCCCCGGGACAGGGCCCTGAAGCTTTCTTT; CDR3: CASSLAPGQGPEAFF; D: TRBD1; J: TRBJ1-1; V: TRBV5-1; size: -
DNA: TGTGCCAGTATGTTACAGGCCCCTAACTATGGCTACACCTTC; CDR3: CASMLQAPNYGYTF; D: -; J: TRBJ1-2; V: TRBV19; size: -
DNA: TGTGCCAGCAGTATCGGGACAGGGGTCTACGAGCAGTACTTC; CDR3: CASSIGTGVYEQYF; D: TRBD1; J: TRBJ2-7; V: TRBV27; size: once
DNA: TGTGCCAGCAGCTTGAAAATGAGAGTCGGCGGAACTGAAGCTTTCTTT; CDR3: CASSLKMRVGGTEAFF; D: -; J: TRBJ1-1; V: TRBV5-4; size: -
DNA: TGTGCCAGCAGCTTATCGTATAGCGGAGACACAGATACGCAGTATTTT; CDR3: CASSLSYSGDTDTQYF; D: -; J: TRBJ2-3; V: TRBV7-2; size: -
DNA: TGTGCCAGCAGACTAGCAGGGGGGAGGATGTGGTACTTC; CDR3: CASRLAGGRMWYF; D: -; J: TRBJ2-7; V: TRBV2; size: -
DNA: TGTGCCAGCAGCGCGGACAGTAGCTCCTACAATGAGCAGTTCTTC; CDR3: CASSADSSSYNEQFF; D: -; J: TRBJ2-1; V: TRBV9; size: -
DNA: TGTGCCAGCAGCTTGGACAAACTAGCGGGCGTCAATGAGCAGTTCTTC; CDR3: CASSLDKLAGVNEQFF; D: TRBD2; J: TRBJ2-1; V: TRBV5-4; size: -
DNA: TGTGCCAGTAGTCCAAGGACAGGAATGAACACTGAAGCTTTCTTT; CDR3: CASSPRTGMNTEAFF; D: TRBD1; J: TRBJ1-1; V: TRBV19; size: -
DNA: TGTGCCACCAGCGCCTACAATGAGCAGTTCTTC; CDR3: CATSAYNEQFF; D: -; J: TRBJ2-1; V: TRBV24-1; size: -
DNA: TGCGCCAGCAGTCAATCGACCCCCAAGGACAGGGGCGCTGAAGCTTTCTTT; CDR3: CASSQSTPKDRGAEAFF; D: TRBD1; J: TRBJ1-1; V: TRBV23-1; size: -
DNA: TGTGCCAGTAGGGCCCCAGGGACAACTAATGAAAAACTGTTTTTT; CDR3: CASRAPGTTNEKLFF; D: -; J: TRBJ1-4; V: TRBV19; size: -
DNA: TGTGCCAGCAGTGAATTTGGGGCGGGGATCACAGATACGCAGTATTTT; CDR3: CASSEFGAGITDTQYF; D: -; J: TRBJ2-3; V: TRBV6-1; size: -
DNA: TGTGCCAGCACCGAGGGACAGTTGAACACTGAAGCTTTCTTT; CDR3: CASTEGQLNTEAFF; D: TRBD1; J: TRBJ1-1; V: TRBV6-5; size: -
DNA: TGTGCCAGCAGCCCAGAGCGGGGGCACTATGGCTACACCTTC; CDR3: CASSPERGHYGYTF; D: -; J: TRBJ1-2; V: TRBV7-9; size: -
DNA: TGTGCCTGGAGACACGGACTAGCGGGGCGCACAGATACGCAGTATTTT; CDR3: CAWRHGLAGRTDTQYF; D: TRBD2; J: TRBJ2-3; V: TRBV30; size: once
DNA: TGTGCCATCAGTGAGTCGTCAGGCGGGGGTACGCAGTATTTT; CDR3: CAISESSGGGTQYF; D: TRBD2; J: TRBJ2-3; V: TRBV10-3; size: -
DNA: TGTGCCAGCAGCTTAGTAAGTCCAGTCTCTAGAGCTAACTATGGCTACACCTTC; CDR3: CASSLVSPVSRANYGYTF; D: -; J: TRBJ1-2; V: TRBV7-2; size: once
DNA: TGCGCCAGCAGCTCACTGACAGGGACCTACGAGCAGTACTTC; CDR3: CASSSLTGTYEQYF; D: TRBD1; J: TRBJ2-7; V: TRBV5-1; size: -
DNA: TGTGCCAGCAGCAGAATACAGGGGTTCACTGAAGCTTTCTTT; CDR3: CASSRIQGFTEAFF; D: TRBD1; J: TRBJ1-1; V: TRBV7-9; size: -